The clone carrying this T cell receptor (beta chain) occurred a few times. V shed 0 bases and J 3 bases; nucleotides not matched to a gene: 5. The CDR3 runs 16 residues. Germline loops: CDR1 SGDLS, CDR2 YYNGEE. The record originates from a study of identical twins. The cDNA had a unique molecular identifier and a template-switch universal primer site. TCRdb processed the 5' RACE reads anew with MiXCR; each CDR3 protein has one entry. The table shows about 570,000 distinct CDR3 sequences, with more than 9% occurring only once. Donors uniformly comprised healthy Caucasians. The sample also formed part of further work on yellow fever vaccine responses in identical twins.

Sequencing used PBMCs. The sequence was obtained from a woman aged 18-29 years in good health. This chain links TRBV9 with TRBJ2-3; 9 bases line up with TRBD2. DNA of the CDR3: TGTGCCAGCAGCGTAGCGGCGGGAGGGGTGACAGATACGCAGTATTTT. Amino acid sequence: CASSVAAGGVTDTQYF.